This T cell receptor (beta chain) was identified in a study of blood T cell repertoires in COVID-19. On the study more broadly: In each case, the material was cDNA or gDNA derived from T cells, B-cell-depleted T cells, or PBMCs.

This clone was found once. The CDR3 spans 14 residues. Germline trimming cut 3 bases from V and 7 bases from J; bases unmatched to any gene: 8. Germline CDR1 is SEHNR and CDR2 is FQNEAQ (reference sequence). In terms of age and location, participants ranged from roughly 18 to 89 years and lived in about 25 US areas. Participant-reported clinical history was the basis for cohort assignment. Profiled with immunoSEQ multiplex PCR; TCRdb holds only in-frame clones, not every one. The table includes under 350,000 clones, roughly 85% detected once. The sequenced material came from PBMCs or T cells enriched from blood (not recorded which). The receptor comes from a woman aged 35 to 49 with acute COVID-19. J is TRBJ1-1 and V is TRBV7-9; 7 bases fit TRBD1. In DNA, the CDR3 is TGTGCCAGCAGCTTCCAGACAGGGAAAGTTGAAGCTTTCTTT. Translation gives CASSFQTGKVEAFF.